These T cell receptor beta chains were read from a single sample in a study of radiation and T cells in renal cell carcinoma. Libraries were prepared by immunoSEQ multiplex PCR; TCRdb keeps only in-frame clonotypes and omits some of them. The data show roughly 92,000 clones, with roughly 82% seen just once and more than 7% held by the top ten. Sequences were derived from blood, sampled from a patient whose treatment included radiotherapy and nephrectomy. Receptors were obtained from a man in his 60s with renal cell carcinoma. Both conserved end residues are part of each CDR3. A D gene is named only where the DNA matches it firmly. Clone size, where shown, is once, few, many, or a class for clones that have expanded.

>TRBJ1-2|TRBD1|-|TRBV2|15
CASTQTGTGNYGYTF
TGTGCCAGCACCCAGACCGGGACAGGAAACTATGGCTACACCTTC
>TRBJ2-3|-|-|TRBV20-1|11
CTVGPTDTQYF
TGCACCGTCGGGCCCACAGATACGCAGTATTTT
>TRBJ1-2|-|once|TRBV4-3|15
CASSPSHRVGYGYTF
TGCGCCAGCAGTCCCTCTCACAGGGTTGGGTATGGCTACACCTTC
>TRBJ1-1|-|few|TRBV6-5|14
CASSLGGLNTEAFF
TGTGCCAGCAGCCTGGGCGGCTTGAACACTGAAGCTTTCTTT
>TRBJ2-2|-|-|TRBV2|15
CASKRTRANTGELFF
TGTGCCAGCAAGAGGACCAGGGCGAACACCGGGGAGCTGTTTTTT
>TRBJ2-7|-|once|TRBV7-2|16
CASSPDSGSTSYEQYF
TGTGCCAGCAGCCCTGATTCAGGGTCCACCTCCTACGAGCAGTACTTC
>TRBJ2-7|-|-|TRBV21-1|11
CASSSPSEQYF
TGTGCCAGCAGCTCCCCCAGCGAGCAGTACTTC
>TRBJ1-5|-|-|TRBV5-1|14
CASSPDGGNQPQHF
TGCGCCAGCAGCCCCGACGGGGGTAATCAGCCCCAGCATTTT
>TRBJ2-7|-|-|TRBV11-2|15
CASSPVRGISYEQYF
TGTGCCAGCAGCCCGGTGCGGGGTATCTCCTACGAGCAGTACTTC
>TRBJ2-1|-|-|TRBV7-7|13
CASSPGGPNEQFF
TGTGCCAGCAGCCCAGGGGGGCCCAATGAGCAGTTCTTC
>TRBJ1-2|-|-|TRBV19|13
CASSQQINYGYTF
TGTGCCAGTAGTCAACAGATTAACTATGGCTACACCTTC
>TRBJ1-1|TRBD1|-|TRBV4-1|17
CASSRSGQGERFTEAFF
TGCGCCAGCAGCCGATCGGGACAGGGCGAGAGATTCACTGAAGCTTTCTTT
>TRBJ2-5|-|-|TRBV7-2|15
CASSLSPEGRETQYF
TGTGCCAGCAGCCTCTCCCCGGAGGGGCGAGAGACCCAGTACTTC
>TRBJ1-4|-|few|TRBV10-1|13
CASRDMVVKNCFF
-
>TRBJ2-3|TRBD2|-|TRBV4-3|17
CASSQDLASGSTDTQYF
TGCGCCAGCAGCCAAGATTTGGCTAGCGGGTCCACAGATACGCAGTATTTT
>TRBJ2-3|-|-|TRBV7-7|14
CASSLSQTTDTQYF
TGTGCCAGCAGCTTAAGCCAGACCACAGATACGCAGTATTTT
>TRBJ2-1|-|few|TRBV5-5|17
CASSLLISYSSYNEQFF
TGTGCCAGCAGCTTGTTGATCTCTTACAGCTCCTACAATGAGCAGTTCTTC
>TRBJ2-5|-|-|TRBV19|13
CASSIDGRETQYF
TGTGCCAGTAGTATAGACGGGCGAGAGACCCAGTACTTC
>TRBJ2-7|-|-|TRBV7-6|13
CASSSFGTYEQYF
TGTGCCAGCAGCTCCTTTGGAACCTACGAGCAGTACTTC
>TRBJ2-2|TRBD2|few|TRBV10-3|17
CAITGSGSLGGTGELFF
TGTGCCATCACTGGTAGCGGGAGTCTTGGCGGCACCGGGGAGCTGTTTTTT
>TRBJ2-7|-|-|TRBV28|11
CASKGGHEQYF
TGTGCCAGCAAGGGGGGGCACGAGCAGTACTTC
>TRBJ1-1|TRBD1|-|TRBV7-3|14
CASSLDRMNTEAFF
TGTGCCAGCAGCCTGGACAGGATGAACACTGAAGCTTTCTTT
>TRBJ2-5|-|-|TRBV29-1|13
CSVESSGGKTQYF
TGCAGCGTTGAAAGTTCGGGGGGCAAGACCCAGTACTTC
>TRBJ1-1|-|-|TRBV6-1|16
CASSEGFGGRYAEAFF
TGTGCCAGCAGTGAAGGATTCGGGGGGAGGTACGCTGAAGCTTTCTTT
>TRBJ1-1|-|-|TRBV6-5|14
CASSYSTRGTEAFF
TGTGCCAGCAGTTACTCGACCAGGGGCACTGAAGCTTTCTTT
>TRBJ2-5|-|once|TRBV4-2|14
CASSQSRLVETQYF
TGTGCCAGCAGCCAATCCAGGCTCGTTGAGACCCAGTACTTC
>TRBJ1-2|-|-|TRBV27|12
CASSSGNYGYTF
TGTGCGAGCTCTTCAGGGAATTATGGCTACACCTTC
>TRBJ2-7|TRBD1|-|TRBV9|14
CASSPWDRGHEQYF
TGTGCCAGCAGCCCTTGGGACAGGGGGCACGAGCAGTACTTC
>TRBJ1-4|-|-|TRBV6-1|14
CATEMTRTNEKLFF
TGTGCCACCGAAATGACCCGGACTAATGAAAAACTGTTTTTT
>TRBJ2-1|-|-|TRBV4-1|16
CASSQDPRFKNNEQFF
TGCGCCAGCAGCCAAGATCCCCGGTTCAAGAACAATGAGCAGTTCTTC
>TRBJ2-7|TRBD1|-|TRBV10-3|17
CAISELGAGQGFHEQYF
TGTGCCATCAGTGAATTGGGCGCGGGACAGGGGTTCCACGAGCAGTACTTC
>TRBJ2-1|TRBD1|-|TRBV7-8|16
CASSLRRGQGYNEQFF
TGTGCCAGCAGCTTAAGACGGGGACAGGGCTACAATGAGCAGTTCTTC
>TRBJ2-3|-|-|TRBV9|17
CASSVALNSPSTDTQYF
TGTGCCAGCAGCGTAGCTTTAAACAGCCCATCCACAGATACGCAGTATTTT
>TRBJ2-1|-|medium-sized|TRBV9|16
CASSAPQGAGDNEQFF
TGTGCCAGCAGCGCTCCTCAGGGAGCCGGGGACAATGAGCAGTTCTTC
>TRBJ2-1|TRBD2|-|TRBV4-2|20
CASSQDQGTSTLGAYNEQFF
TGTGCCAGCAGCCAAGATCAAGGGACTAGCACACTAGGGGCCTACAATGAGCAGTTCTTC
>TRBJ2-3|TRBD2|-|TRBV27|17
CASSTFSGLAGTDTQYF
TGTGCCAGCTCAACTTTCTCCGGACTAGCGGGAACAGATACGCAGTATTTT
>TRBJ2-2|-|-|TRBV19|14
CASTSGWATGELFF
TGTGCCTCCACAAGCGGGTGGGCCACCGGGGAGCTGTTTTTT
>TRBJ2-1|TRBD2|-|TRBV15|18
CATSRDRGGLAGVHEQFF
TGTGCCACCAGCAGAGATAGGGGGGGACTAGCGGGAGTCCATGAGCAGTTCTTC
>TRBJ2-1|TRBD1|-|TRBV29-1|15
CSVGGPGQGYNEQFF
TGCAGCGTTGGTGGACCGGGACAGGGCTACAATGAGCAGTTCTTC
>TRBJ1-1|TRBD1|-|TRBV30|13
CAWSADRGTEAFF
TGTGCCTGGAGTGCCGACAGGGGCACTGAAGCTTTCTTT
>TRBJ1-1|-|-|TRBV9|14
CASSVGGGDTEAFF
TGTGCCAGCAGCGTAGGGGGTGGGGACACTGAAGCTTTCTTT
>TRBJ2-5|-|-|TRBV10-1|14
CASSEPGPQETQYF
TGCGCCAGCAGTGAGCCGGGCCCCCAAGAGACCCAGTACTTC